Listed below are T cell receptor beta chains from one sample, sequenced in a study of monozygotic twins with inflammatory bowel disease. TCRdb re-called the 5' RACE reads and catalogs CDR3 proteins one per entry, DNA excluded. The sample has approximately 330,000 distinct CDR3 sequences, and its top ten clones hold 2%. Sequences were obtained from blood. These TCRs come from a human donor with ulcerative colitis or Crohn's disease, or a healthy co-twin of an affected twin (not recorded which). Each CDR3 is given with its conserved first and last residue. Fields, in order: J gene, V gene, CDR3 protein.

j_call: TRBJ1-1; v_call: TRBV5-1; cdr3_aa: CASSSSYDGLNTEAFF
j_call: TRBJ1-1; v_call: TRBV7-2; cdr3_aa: CASSLDSMRNTEAFF
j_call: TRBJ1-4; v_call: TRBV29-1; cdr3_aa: CSVVGTGNNEKLFF
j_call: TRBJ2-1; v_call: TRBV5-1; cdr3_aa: CASSLVVAGVNEQFF
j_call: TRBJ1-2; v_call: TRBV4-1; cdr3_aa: CASSQEQSGQGYGYTF
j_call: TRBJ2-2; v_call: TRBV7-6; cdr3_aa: CASSDGLAERVGELFF
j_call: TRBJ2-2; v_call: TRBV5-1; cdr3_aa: CASSLPEGAGRNTGELFF
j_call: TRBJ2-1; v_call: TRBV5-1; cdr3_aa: CASRLAGGRGLDEQFF
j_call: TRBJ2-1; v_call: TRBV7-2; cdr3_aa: CASSSRDPSYNEQFF
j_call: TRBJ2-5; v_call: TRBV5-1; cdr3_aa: CASSSPGSRETQYF
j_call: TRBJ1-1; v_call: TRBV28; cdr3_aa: CASWDRESEAFF
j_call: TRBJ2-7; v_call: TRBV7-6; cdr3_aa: CASSDPLAGGPLYEQYF
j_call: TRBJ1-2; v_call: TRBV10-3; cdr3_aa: CAISESYGYTF
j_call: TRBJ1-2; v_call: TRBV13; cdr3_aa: CASSLGAGGRGYTF
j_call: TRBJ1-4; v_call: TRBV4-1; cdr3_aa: CASSQDPSVRNEKLFF
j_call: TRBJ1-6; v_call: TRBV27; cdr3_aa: CASRLTGTGDSPLHF
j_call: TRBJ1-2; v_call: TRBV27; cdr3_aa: CASRTLGGAAGYTF
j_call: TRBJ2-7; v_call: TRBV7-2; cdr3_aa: CAGSFIGTDTYEQYF
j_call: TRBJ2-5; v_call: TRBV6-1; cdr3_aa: CASSEFRETQYF
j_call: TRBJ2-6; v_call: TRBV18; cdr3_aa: CASSPNRGTTF
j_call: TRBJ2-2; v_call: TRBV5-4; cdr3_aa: CASSYGAENTGELFF
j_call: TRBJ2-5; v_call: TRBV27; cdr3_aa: CASKQRYQETQYF
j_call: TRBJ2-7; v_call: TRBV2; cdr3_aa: CASSGTGPQTLVQYF
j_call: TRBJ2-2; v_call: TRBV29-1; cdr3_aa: CSVAGDATGELFF
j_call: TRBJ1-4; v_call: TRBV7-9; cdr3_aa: CASSFGQGGDEKLFF
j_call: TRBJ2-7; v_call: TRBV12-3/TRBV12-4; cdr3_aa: CASKLQGSTYEQYF
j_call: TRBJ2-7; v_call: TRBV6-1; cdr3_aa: CASRNHGTGSYEQYF
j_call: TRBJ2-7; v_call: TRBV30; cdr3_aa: CAWSVAAGEVYEQYF
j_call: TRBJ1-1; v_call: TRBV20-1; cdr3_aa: CSAREHMNTEAFF
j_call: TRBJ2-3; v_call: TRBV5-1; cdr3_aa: CASSPTGTRPSTDTQYF
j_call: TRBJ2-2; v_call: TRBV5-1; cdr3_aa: CASSLTGESGELFF
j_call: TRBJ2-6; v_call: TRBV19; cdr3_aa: CASSMTTASGANVLTF